A selection of T cell receptor beta chains follows, all from one sample in a study of blood T cell repertoires in COVID-19. The protocol was immunoSEQ multiplex PCR, while the TCRdb copy is restricted to in-frame clones and leaves out a portion. The sample carries approximately 350,000 clones, around nine tenths recorded once. The specimen sequenced was peripheral blood. Every receptor here comes from a woman aged 18-29 years who had recovered from COVID-19. CDR3s include the opening cysteine and the closing phenylalanine or tryptophan. D genes are given only for firm matches. Expanded clones get a size class; other rows say once, few or many, or leave the size out.

v_gene,j_gene,abundance,d_gene,CDR3nt,CDR3aa
TRBV19,TRBJ2-3,.,.,TGTGCCAGTAGTACCTCGGGGTCACCAGATACGCAGTATTTT,CASSTSGSPDTQYF
TRBV19,TRBJ2-1,.,.,TGTGCCAGTAGTATAGAGGGCAGGAGGAGGAACAATGAGCAGTTCTTC,CASSIEGRRRNNEQFF
TRBV7-2,TRBJ2-3,.,TRBD2,TGTGCCAGCAGCTTAGGGGGGACTAGCGCGACCTACACAGATACGCAGTATTTT,CASSLGGTSATYTDTQYF
TRBV24-1,TRBJ2-6,.,TRBD1,TGTGCCACCAGTGATGGTCGACAGGGGGCCTCTGGGGCCAACGTCCTGACTTTC,CATSDGRQGASGANVLTF
TRBV29-1,TRBJ1-3,.,.,TGCAGCGCCATCCGGGGGGCAGATGGAAACACCATATATTTT,CSAIRGADGNTIYF
TRBV7-2,TRBJ2-1,.,TRBD2,TGTGCCAGCAGCTTCATGTCTAGCGGGAGTAATGAGCAGTTCTTC,CASSFMSSGSNEQFF
TRBV30,TRBJ1-5,.,.,TGTGCCTGGAGTGTAGACATTAGCAATCAGCCCCAGCATTTT,CAWSVDISNQPQHF
TRBV7-2,TRBJ2-2,.,TRBD2,TGTGCCAGCAGCTTAGGCAACCGCGGGAGGGCCCACGGGGAGCTGTTTTTT,CASSLGNRGRAHGELFF
TRBV10-3,TRBJ2-1,.,TRBD2,TGTGCCACCCAGCGGGAGGGCCACAATGAGCAGTTCTTC,CATQREGHNEQFF
TRBV20-1,TRBJ1-4,.,.,TGCAGTGCTAGTTTACAGGGCGGGAATGAAAAACTGTTTTTT,CSASLQGGNEKLFF
TRBV4-3,TRBJ1-2,.,.,TGCGCCAGCAGCCAAGACGCAGTCACGGGGGGGGCATATGGCTACACCTTC,CASSQDAVTGGAYGYTF
TRBV7-2,TRBJ2-4,.,.,TGTGCCAGCAGCTTAACTTTGTCGAACATTCAGTACTTC,CASSLTLSNIQYF
TRBV5-1,TRBJ2-1,.,TRBD1,TGCGCCAGCAGCTCGGGACAGAGTTCCTACAATGAGCAGTTCTTC,CASSSGQSSYNEQFF
TRBV19,TRBJ1-1,.,.,TGTGCCAGTAGCGACAGTTACACTGAAGCTTTCTTT,CASSDSYTEAFF
TRBV7-9,TRBJ1-1,.,TRBD1,TGTGCCAGCAGCTTAGCCGGGACAGGGAATACTGAAGCTTTCTTT,CASSLAGTGNTEAFF
TRBV27,TRBJ1-1,.,.,TGTGCCAGCAGTCCCCGGACGGGGATGAACACTGAAGCTTTCTTT,CASSPRTGMNTEAFF
TRBV3-1/TRBV3-2,TRBJ2-1,.,.,TGTGCCAGCAGCCCGGAAGGGGTTAGGTCCTACAATGAGCAGTTCTTC,CASSPEGVRSYNEQFF
TRBV5-1,TRBJ1-1,.,.,TGCGCCAGCAGCCTTGACAGAGCGAACACTGAAGCTTTCTTT,CASSLDRANTEAFF
TRBV5-8,TRBJ2-5,.,.,TGTGCCAGCAGCTGGCAGGGTGAGACCCAGTACTTC,CASSWQGETQYF
TRBV5-5,TRBJ2-1,.,.,TGTGCCAGCAGCTTAGCGCCTACACGGGTTGTCAACAATGAGCAGTTCTTC,CASSLAPTRVVNNEQFF
TRBV20-1,TRBJ2-3,.,TRBD2,TGCAGTGCTAGTGGGACTAGCGGAGGCCCAGGAGATACGCAGTATTTT,CSASGTSGGPGDTQYF
TRBV5-1,TRBJ1-5,.,.,TGCGCCAGCAGCTGGGAAGGGGGGGCTGGTCAGCCCCAGCATTTT,CASSWEGGAGQPQHF
TRBV6-5,TRBJ1-2,.,TRBD1,TGTGCCAGCAGTTCAGGACAGGCCTTAGCTAACTATGGCTACACCTTC,CASSSGQALANYGYTF
TRBV12-3/TRBV12-4,TRBJ2-3,.,.,TGTGCCAGCAGCCGGAGGTGGGCAGATACGCAGTATTTT,CASSRRWADTQYF
TRBV9,TRBJ2-5,once,.,TGTGCCAGCAGCCCCACCCCCCAGGCTCGGGAGACCCAGTACTTC,CASSPTPQARETQYF
TRBV12-5,TRBJ1-1,.,TRBD1,TGTGCCACCGGACAGGGGAGTTTGGGGGCTGAAGCTTTCTTT,CATGQGSLGAEAFF
TRBV7-2,TRBJ2-2,.,.,TGTGCCAGCAGCGTGGGGAGTTTATACACCGGGGAGCTGTTTTTT,CASSVGSLYTGELFF
TRBV2,TRBJ2-5,.,TRBD2,TGTGCCAGCAGTGAGGGCGGGAGTGTCGAGACCCAGTACTTC,CASSEGGSVETQYF
TRBV12-3/TRBV12-4,TRBJ1-1,.,.,TGTGCCAGCAGTATATCAGGCGGGGTTATATCCTTT,CASSISGGVISF
TRBV29-1,TRBJ2-1,.,TRBD2,TGCAGCGTGGACCGGACTAGCGGGAGTTACAATGAGCAGTTCTTC,CSVDRTSGSYNEQFF
TRBV12-3/TRBV12-4,TRBJ2-3,.,.,TGTGCCAGCGCCCTCGGGCGGGCAGATACGCAGTATTTT,CASALGRADTQYF
TRBV30,TRBJ2-2,once,TRBD2,TGTGCCTGGGGGGGTAGCGGGAGGGAGAACACCGGGGAGCTGTTTTTT,CAWGGSGRENTGELFF
TRBV19,TRBJ2-5,.,TRBD2,TGTGCCAGTAGTGCGGGACTAGAGGGGGGGGAGACCCAGTACTTC,CASSAGLEGGETQYF
TRBV12-3/TRBV12-4,TRBJ1-1,.,.,TGTGCCAGCAGTTTAGTATACACTGAAGCTTTCTTT,CASSLVYTEAFF
TRBV28,TRBJ1-4,.,.,TGTGCCAGCCGTTCTGCGGCGGAAAAACTGTTTTTT,CASRSAAEKLFF
TRBV2,TRBJ2-1,.,TRBD2,TGTGCCAGCAGTGGGGCTTTCAGGCTAGCGGGAGTCAATGAGCAGTTCTTC,CASSGAFRLAGVNEQFF
TRBV7-9,TRBJ1-2,.,TRBD1,TGTGCCAGCAGCCCCACGGGACAGGGGCAGCCTAACTATGGCTACACCTTC,CASSPTGQGQPNYGYTF
TRBV27,TRBJ1-2,.,.,TGTGCCAGCAGTTCAGGGTATGGCTACACCTTC,CASSSGYGYTF
TRBV29-1,TRBJ1-1,.,.,TGCAGCGTTGAAGGAGGCGGGCTTAACACTGAAGCTTTCTTT,CSVEGGGLNTEAFF
TRBV4-3,TRBJ1-3,.,.,TGCGCCAGCAGCCAAGTCTCACAGAGCTCTGGAAACACCATATATTTT,CASSQVSQSSGNTIYF
TRBV7-2,TRBJ2-1,.,TRBD1,TGTGCCAGCAGCTTAGATAGCACAGGGGGTTACAATGAGCAGTTCTTC,CASSLDSTGGYNEQFF
TRBV29-1,TRBJ1-5,.,.,TGCAGCGTTTCACAGACCAGCAATCAGCCCCAGCATTTT,CSVSQTSNQPQHF
TRBV4-1,TRBJ1-2,.,.,TGCGCCAGCAGCCAAGATTTGCTCCAGGGAGGGTTTGAAGGCTACACCTTC,CASSQDLLQGGFEGYTF
TRBV4-3,TRBJ2-3,.,TRBD2,TGCGCCAGCAGCCAGCTAGCGGGAGGTGGCACAGATACGCAGTATTTT,CASSQLAGGGTDTQYF
TRBV27,TRBJ2-1,.,TRBD1,TGTGCCAGCATCCCCGCGACAGGGACCTACAATGAGCAGTTCTTC,CASIPATGTYNEQFF
TRBV6-6,TRBJ2-5,.,TRBD1,TGTGCCAGCCGCGATACAGGGGGCCGGGAGACCCAGTACTTC,CASRDTGGRETQYF
TRBV14,TRBJ2-3,.,TRBD2,TGTGCCAGCAGCCCATGGACTAGCGGGAGGGCCCCAGATACGCAGTATTTT,CASSPWTSGRAPDTQYF
TRBV13,TRBJ2-5,once,TRBD2,TGTGCCAGCAGCTTAGGCGGGACTAGCGGGAGGCCCCGGGAGACCCAGTACTTC,CASSLGGTSGRPRETQYF
TRBV5-5,TRBJ2-1,.,.,TGTGCCAGCAGCTTGGATTGGGGCGTACCGCCGCCCAATGAGCAGTTCTTC,CASSLDWGVPPPNEQFF
TRBV10-1,TRBJ2-2,.,TRBD1,TGCGCCAGGCCGGGACAGGGTGACCCCGGGGAGCTGTTTTTT,CARPGQGDPGELFF
TRBV10-1,TRBJ2-3,.,TRBD2,TGCGCCAGCAGCAGAAGCGGGGTGGAAGATACGCAGTATTTT,CASSRSGVEDTQYF